This T cell receptor beta chain was recovered during a study of cytomegalovirus exposure and HLA in healthy donors. In nominal health when sampled, donors likely had unrecorded immune exposures nonetheless. In regard to this clone: No antigen is known for it.

This CDR3 has 12 residues. CDR1 and CDR2 from the germline V gene are LNHDA and SQIVND (reference sequence). V was trimmed by 6 bases and J by 3 bases, leaving 9 bases between them. 60 Vbeta and 13 Jbeta primers were used in PCR. As handled by the study authors: Unique TCR beta chains totaled 65 million to 95 million in a later count, with roughly 11 million of them shared. TCRdb keeps only in-frame clones here, not all; method: immunoSEQ multiplex PCR. V and J calls and clone size come straight from that table; D and trimming were deduced from the DNA. This table holds 95,000 to 150,000 clones, approximately 72% found once. Study-level points and caveats: Researchers reported in a later analysis that common viral pathogens appeared linked to several top clusters. Earlier analysis yielded a pattern in which most TCR beta V segments were productive about 90% or about 30% of the time.

This sequence joins TRBV19 and TRBJ2-7, with D possibly being TRBD2 (5 bases). The material sequenced was PBMCs. This clonotype was obtained from a man aged 18 to 30 in good health and CMV-seronegative. CDR3 in amino acids: CASRGGLYEQYF. DNA of the CDR3: TGTGCCAGTAGGGGCGGACTCTACGAGCAGTACTTC.